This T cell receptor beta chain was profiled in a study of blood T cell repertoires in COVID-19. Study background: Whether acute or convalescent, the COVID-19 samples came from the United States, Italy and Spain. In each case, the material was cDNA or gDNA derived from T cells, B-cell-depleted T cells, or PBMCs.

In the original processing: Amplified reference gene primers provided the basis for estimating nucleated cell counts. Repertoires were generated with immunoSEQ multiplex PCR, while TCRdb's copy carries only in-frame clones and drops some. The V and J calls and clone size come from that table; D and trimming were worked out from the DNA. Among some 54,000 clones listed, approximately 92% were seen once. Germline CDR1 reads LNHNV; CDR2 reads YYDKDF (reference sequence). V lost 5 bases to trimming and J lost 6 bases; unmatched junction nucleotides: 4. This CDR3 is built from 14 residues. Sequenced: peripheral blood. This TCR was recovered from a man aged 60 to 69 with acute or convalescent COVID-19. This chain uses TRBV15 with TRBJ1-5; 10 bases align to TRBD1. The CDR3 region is CATSYDRGLQPQHF. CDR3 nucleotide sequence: TGTGCCACCAGCTACGACAGGGGGCTTCAGCCCCAGCATTTT.